The 25 T cell receptor beta chains given below trace back to one sample, sequenced in a study of T-cell reconstitution after alpha-beta-depleted transplantation in children. Unique molecular identifiers were used to barcode this TCRbeta library. TCRdb fed the PCR reads into MiXCR, producing one record per CDR3 protein. The data show approximately 800,000 distinct CDR3 sequences, with approximately 15% seen just once and roughly 5% held by the top ten. Source: PBMCs, mostly from graft donor cells, taken 360 days after TCRalphabeta/CD19-depleted stem cell transplant. These receptors were obtained from a male patient under 18 who had a stem cell transplant for acute lymphoblastic leukemia, so the T cells may come from the graft donor.

The table lists this clonotype with a few counts. This sequence joins TRBV3-1 and TRBJ1-1; weak D call: TRBD1 (6 bases). V lost 0 bases, J lost 1 base, and 15 bases lay in between. The CDR3 sequence is 17 residues long. Germline V gene lookup returns CDR1 LGHDT and CDR2 YNNKEL (reference sequence). CDR3 loop: CASSQDRRGIKNTEAFF. The CDR3 coding sequence is TGTGCCAGCAGCCAAGATAGGAGGGGGATAAAGAACACTGAAGCTTTCTTT.

The chain uses TRBV5-1 and TRBJ1-2, with no clear D. The V gene lost 1 base and the J gene lost 4 bases, with 11 bases spanning the gap. The CDR3 totals 14 residues. The germline V gene encodes CDR1 SGHRS and CDR2 YFSETQ. The CDR3 nucleotides are TGCGCCAGCAGCTTGAGCAGGAGGGCCTATGGCTACACCTTC. Amino acids: CASSLSRRAYGYTF.

This clonotype was seen ten or more times. This sequence joins TRBV20-1 and TRBJ1-1, with TRBD1 matching 7 bases. V lost 8 bases, J lost 2 bases, and 11 bases stayed unmatched. This CDR3 spans 14 amino acids. The germline V gene has CDR1 DFQATT and CDR2 SNEGSKA (reference sequence). CDR3 sequence (DNA): TGCAGTACTTGGACAGGCTCATCAAACACTGAAGCTTTCTTT. Translation: CSTWTGSSNTEAFF.

V gene TRBV18 combines with J gene TRBJ2-7; D is perhaps TRBD1 (6 bases). Germline CDR1 KGHSH, CDR2 LQKENI. This CDR3 spans 15 amino acids. V gave up 4 bases and J gave up 7 bases, with 20 bases separating them. The CDR3 is CASSQGGRPLGEQYF. For the CDR3, the DNA is TGTGCCAGCTCACAAGGGGGACGGCCGTTAGGAGAGCAGTACTTC.

J is TRBJ2-3 and V is TRBV7-3; 8 bases line up with TRBD2. V dropped 2 bases and J dropped 6; count of bases not matched to a gene: 4. There are 14 residues in the CDR3. The germline V gene has CDR1 SGHTA and CDR2 FQGTGA. The CDR3 reads CASSLHPSGDTQYF. CDR3 DNA: TGTGCCAGCAGCTTACATCCTAGCGGGGATACGCAGTATTTT.

This clonotype was seen repeatedly, ten times or more. The genes are TRBV6-2 or TRBV6-3 and TRBJ1-2, with TRBD1 as a possible D gene (6 bases). The germline V gene has CDR1 MNHEY and CDR2 SVGEGT. The CDR3 has 14 amino acids. With 7 bases removed from V and 8 bases from J, the gap between germline ends came to 20 bases. The CDR3 DNA reads as TGTGCCAGCACCCCTAGTGGGGGGCGTCGGGGCTACACCTTC. This translates into CASTPSGGRRGYTF.

In this sample, this clonotype turned up a few times. The V gene is TRBV24-1, the J gene TRBJ2-5; the D gene is possibly TRBD2 (6 bases). The germline V gene has CDR1 KGHDR and CDR2 SFDVKD. V was trimmed by 0 bases and J by 4 bases, leaving 8 bases between them. The CDR3 covers 14 residues. This CDR3 reads CATSDLAGPETQYF. DNA for the CDR3: TGTGCCACCAGTGATTTGGCGGGGCCAGAGACCCAGTACTTC.

This sequence joins TRBV5-1 and TRBJ2-1, with D tentatively TRBD1 or TRBD2 (5 bases each). The CDR3 has 16 amino acids. CDR1 is SGHRS, CDR2 YFSETQ, per germline. The V end lost 2 bases, the J end lost 5 bases, and 17 bases lay between the germline ends. This chain's CDR3 is CASSLSTGTGHNEQFF. The CDR3 DNA reads as TGCGCCAGCAGCTTATCGACCGGGACGGGACACAATGAGCAGTTCTTC.

The rearrangement joins TRBV18 to TRBJ2-7; 10 bases are shared with TRBD1. CDR3 length equals 14 residues. Germline trimming cut 4 bases from V and 6 bases from J; bases unmatched to any gene: 6. Per the germline V gene, CDR1 is KGHSH and CDR2 is LQKENI. The CDR3 sequence: CASSRQGAHFEQYF. CDR3 bases: TGTGCCAGCTCACGACAGGGGGCTCATTTCGAGCAGTACTTC.

The V gene is TRBV27, the J gene TRBJ2-5; D might be TRBD1 (5 bases). Germline lookup yields CDR1 MNHEY and CDR2 SMNVEV (reference sequence). V dropped 0 bases and J dropped 5 bases, with 7 bases sitting between them. This CDR3 is 13 amino acids long. Here the CDR3 reads CASSLSAGETQYF. In DNA, the CDR3 is TGTGCCAGCAGTTTATCAGCAGGGGAGACCCAGTACTTC.

DNA of the CDR3: TGCAGCGTTGAAGGTTCAAGGACTGCCTCTGGAATACACTACGAGCAGTACTTC. It translates to CSVEGSRTASGIHYEQYF. The V and J genes are TRBV29-1 and TRBJ2-7; D might be TRBD2 (5 bases). V was clipped by 1 base and J by 3 bases, with 25 bases between them. Looked up from germline, CDR1 is SQVTM and CDR2 is ANQGSEA. The CDR3 loop spans 18 amino acids.

This clonotype was found a few times. This chain uses TRBV12-3 or TRBV12-4 with TRBJ2-5, with 12 bases aligning to TRBD2. V trimming: 1 base; J trimming: 5 bases; junction bases outside the gene matches: 11. The CDR3 runs 18 residues. The CDR3 DNA sequence: TGTGCCAGCAGTTTAGGGACTAGCGGGATTTTCCTTGCGGAGACCCAGTACTTC. It translates to CASSLGTSGIFLAETQYF.

There are many counts of this clonotype. The V call is TRBV12-3 or TRBV12-4, the J call TRBJ2-3, with no clear D. V lost 4 bases and J 4 bases, leaving 6 bases between the germline ends. The CDR3 extends over 12 amino acids. The CDR3 sequence: CASSYPADTQYF. The CDR3 DNA reads as TGTGCCAGCAGTTATCCGGCAGATACGCAGTATTTT.

This clonotype has a handful of counts. The chain combines TRBV29-1 with TRBJ1-1; 8 nucleotides match TRBD1. Germline CDR1 SQVTM, CDR2 ANQGSEA. The CDR3 length is 12 residues. J lost 7 bases, V lost 7 bases, and 8 bases had no gene match. CDR3: CSGRTGPYEAFF. CDR3 sequence (DNA): TGCAGCGGGAGGACAGGGCCCTATGAAGCTTTCTTT.

This clonotype appeared a few times. The V call is TRBV20-1, the J call TRBJ2-7; 12 nucleotides match TRBD2. The germline gives CDR1 DFQATT, CDR2 SNEGSKA (reference sequence). With V trimmed by 6 bases and J by 2 bases, 8 bases remained unmatched. CDR3 size: 15 residues. The CDR3 DNA follows: TGCAGTGCGGAAAATAGACTAGCGGGGGCCTACGAGCAGTACTTC. Protein sequence: CSAENRLAGAYEQYF.

As regards this clonotype: A much larger clone lies one base from this, so it may be a read error. The conserved closing phenylalanine or tryptophan is absent in this CDR3, likely reflecting a read error. The V and J genes are TRBV7-2 and TRBJ2-3; 11 bases align to TRBD2. The junction had 4 bases not matched to a gene; V was cut back by 1 base and J by 4 bases. This CDR3 comprises 16 residues. Germline CDR1 reads SGHTA; CDR2 reads FQGNSA. The CDR3 DNA is TGTGCCAGCAGCTTAGTAGCGGGAGGGCGCGCAGATACGCAGTATTTA. This sequence encodes CASSLVAGGRADTQYL.

This clonotype was counted only a few times. The chain employs TRBV28 and TRBJ2-7; tentative D call: TRBD2 (6 bases). Deletions cut 5 bases from V and 3 bases from J, with 14 bases between. CDR1 MDHEN and CDR2 SYDVKM come from the germline V gene. This CDR3 spans 14 amino acids. CDR3 DNA: TGTGCCAGCAGTACGGGGACGGGGGACTACGAGCAGTACTTC. Encoded protein: CASSTGTGDYEQYF.

In this sample, this clonotype turned up a few times. The chain employs TRBV5-1 and TRBJ2-1; D assignment may be TRBD1 or TRBD2 (5 bases each). Trimming removed 0 bases from V and 4 bases from J, with 11 bases in between. The germline gives CDR1 SGHRS, CDR2 YFSETQ. This CDR3 region has 15 residues. CDR3 sequence: CASSLVGETYNEQFF. The CDR3 DNA reads TGCGCCAGCAGCTTGGTAGGGGAGACGTACAATGAGCAGTTCTTC.

This clonotype appeared many times. The rearrangement links TRBV12-3 or TRBV12-4 to TRBJ1-5, with D unclear. This CDR3 spans 15 amino acids. The ends were cut back, 7 bases at V and 0 bases at J, with 13 bases in the middle. The CDR3: CASTSKPNSNQPQHF. The CDR3 region has the DNA TGTGCCAGCACTTCCAAGCCCAATAGCAATCAGCCCCAGCATTTT.

The V call is TRBV20-1, the J call TRBJ1-2, with D maybe TRBD1 (5 bases). The germline V gene encodes CDR1 DFQATT and CDR2 SNEGSKA (reference sequence). CDR3 length equals 15 residues. Trimming cost V 5 bases and J 0 bases, with 16 bases left between them. CDR3 in amino acids: CSAPQTDRANYGYTF. In nucleotides, the CDR3 is TGCAGTGCTCCCCAGACCGACAGAGCTAACTATGGCTACACCTTC.

V gene TRBV20-1 combines with J gene TRBJ2-7; 11 bases align to TRBD2. The CDR3 is made up of 14 amino acids. J was trimmed by 2 bases and V by 1 base; bases with no gene match: 1. The germline V gene has CDR1 DFQATT and CDR2 SNEGSKA (reference sequence). CDR3 loop: CSARVAGGTYEQYF. In nucleotides, the CDR3 is TGCAGTGCTAGAGTAGCGGGGGGGACCTACGAGCAGTACTTC.

This rearrangement joins TRBV20-1 to TRBJ1-1; TRBD1 matches at 7 bases. The length of the CDR3 is 12 residues. The germline CDR1 and CDR2 sequences are DFQATT and SNEGSKA (reference sequence). V was clipped by 8 bases and J by 1 base; unmatched bases: 4. CDR3: CSSRQGNTEAFF. The DNA of the CDR3 is TGCAGTTCAAGACAGGGGAACACTGAAGCTTTCTTT.

Of note for this clonotype: This may stem from a read error, because a much larger clone lies one nucleotide away. J is TRBJ1-1 and V is TRBV5-1, with TRBD1 matching 7 bases. The CDR3 contains 14 residues. CDR1 and CDR2 (germline): SGHRS, YFSETQ. The CDR3 DNA follows: TGCGCCAGAAGCTTGAGGCAGGGGGTCACTGAAGCTTTCTTT. Translated, it gives CARSLRQGVTEAFF.

This sequence joins TRBV29-1 and TRBJ2-7; 8 bases line up with TRBD1. This CDR3 contains 16 residues. V gave up 0 bases and J gave up 3 bases; unmatched junction bases: 10. CDR1 and CDR2 from the germline V gene are SQVTM and ANQGSEA. The DNA for the CDR3 is TGCAGCGTTGAAGAGGTCAGAACAGGGGGTTTCTACGAGCAGTACTTC. Protein sequence: CSVEEVRTGGFYEQYF.

The sample holds many counts of this clonotype. V is TRBV18 and J is TRBJ2-2; a weak D match, TRBD1 (5 bases). This CDR3 region has 16 residues. V was clipped by 1 base and J by 0 bases, with 9 bases between them. Germline CDR1 reads KGHSH; CDR2 reads LQKENI. The CDR3 spells CASSPLGQTNTGELFF. The CDR3 bases are TGTGCCAGCTCACCACTGGGGCAGACGAACACCGGGGAGCTGTTTTTT.